These 3 T cell receptor beta chains originate from one sample sequenced in a study of OX40 agonist ivuxolimab in advanced cancers. Measured with immunoSEQ multiplex PCR; TCRdb has only the in-frame clones, and not every one. The sample includes approximately 31,000 clones, roughly 88% of them seen just once. The material was CD4+ or CD8+ T cells sorted from blood, obtained in a trial of the OX40 agonist ivuxolimab. The receptors were gathered from an adult with an advanced solid tumor such as melanoma, head and neck, liver or kidney cancer.

This sequence joins TRBV7-9 and TRBJ2-1, with TRBD2 matching 13 bases. This CDR3 is built from 17 residues. Germline V gives CDR1 SEHNR, CDR2 FQNEAQ (reference sequence). With V trimmed by 5 bases and J by 8 bases, 12 bases remained unmatched. CDR3 coding DNA: TGTGCCAGCAGCGAGGAAACCGGGACTAGCGGGATCTATGAGCAGTTCTTC. Translating gives CASSEETGTSGIYEQFF. Using reference TRBV7-9 and TRBJ2-1 for the parts outside the CDR3, the full variable domain is DTGVSQNPRHKITKRGQNVTFRCDPISEHNRLYWYRQTLGQGPEFLTYFQNEAQLEKSRLLSDRFSAERPKGSFSTLEIQRTEQGDSAMYLCASSEETGTSGIYEQFFGPGTRLTVL.

The chain links TRBV30 to TRBJ2-7; D ambiguous. Trimming took 2 bases from V and 0 from J, leaving 2 bases between them. CDR3 length: 11 amino acids. CDR1 GTSNPN and CDR2 SVGIG come from the germline V gene (reference sequence). CDR3 DNA sequence: TGTGCCTGGAGTCCCTCCTACGAGCAGTACTTC. Its protein is CAWSPSYEQYF. The full variable domain, its missing parts supplied by reference TRBV30 and TRBJ2-7, is SQTIHQWPATLVQPVGSPLSLECTVEGTSNPNLYWYRQAAGRGLQLLFYSVGIGQISSEVPQNLSASRPQDRQFILSSKKLLLSDSGFYLCAWSPSYEQYFGPGTRLTVT.

This clone was recorded only once. This rearrangement joins TRBV9 to TRBJ2-7; D possibly uses TRBD1 or TRBD2 (6 bases each). The CDR3 loop spans 15 amino acids. Trimming took off 0 bases at V and 2 bases at J, with 12 bases between the two ends. CDR1 and CDR2 from the germline V gene are SGDLS and YYNGEE. This CDR3 reads CASSVAGGGTYEQYF. CDR3 DNA sequence: TGTGCCAGCAGCGTAGCCGGAGGGGGAACCTACGAGCAGTACTTC.